The entry below gives a single T cell receptor (beta chain) sequence along with its context. The antigen remains undetermined. This sample is drawn from a study of radiotherapy plus CTLA-4 blockade in lung cancer. Whole-study context: Disease control reached approximately 31%, with objective responses in approximately 17%.

V lost 0 bases and J lost 5; bases outside the gene matches: 7. The CDR3 is 17 amino acids. Germline V gene sequence: CDR1 SGHVS, CDR2 FQNEAQ. Some clones are missing from TCRdb's copy, which holds only in-frame ones; the method was immunoSEQ multiplex PCR. Among over 50,000 clones listed, 65% to 80% were seen once. Study conclusions and caveats: TCR clones from tumors expanded in blood after radiotherapy plus ipilimumab. Response, reportedly, was best predicted by interferon-beta along with early blood T cell clone dynamics.

The TCR was taken from a human donor with non-small cell lung cancer who had a complete response to radiotherapy plus ipilimumab. V usage is TRBV7-8 and J usage is TRBJ1-6; 7 bases line up with TRBD1. The sample here was peripheral blood, taken from a patient treated with radiotherapy plus ipilimumab. The CDR3 coding sequence is TGTGCCAGCAGCTTAGCTCTCCGACAGGGAAATAATTCACCCCTCCACTTT. Encoded protein: CASSLALRQGNNSPLHF. The complete variable domain, with remaining parts taken from reference TRBV7-8 and TRBJ1-6, reads GAGVSQSPRYKVAKRGQDVALRCDPISGHVSLFWYQQALGQGPEFLTYFQNEAQLDKSGLPSDRFFAERPEGSVSTLKIQRTQQEDSAVYLCASSLALRQGNNSPLHFGNGTRLTVT.